Each of the 4 T cell receptor beta chains below was sequenced from the same sample in a study of Graves' ophthalmopathy and Graves' hyperthyroidism. Amplification of the TCR beta CDR3 regions used RNA transcripts (as template). HTBI primers served in a first-round RT-PCR, which a second-round multiplex PCR followed. TCRdb ran MiXCR on the multiplex PCR reads and lists one entry per CDR3 protein. Of about 1.1 million distinct CDR3 sequences listed, 35% to 40% were seen once; the top ten hold 11%. Sequenced: peripheral blood or thyroid tissue (not recorded which). The receptor source for this set is an adult man with Graves' hyperthyroidism.

The rearrangement uses TRBV7-2 and TRBJ2-5, with TRBD2 matching over 7 bases. This CDR3 region has 16 residues. The germline CDR1 and CDR2 sequences are SGHTA and FQGNSA. J was trimmed by 2 bases and V by 5 bases; bases with no gene match: 11. As DNA, the CDR3 is TGTGCCAGCAGCCCCGACAGTCCGGGGGGTCAAGAGACCCAGTACTTC. Translated, it gives CASSPDSPGGQETQYF.

J is TRBJ1-4 and V is TRBV5-1; no clear D. Trimming pared 4 bases from V and 8 bases from J, leaving 18 bases between. The CDR3 is made up of 15 amino acids. Germline V gene data show CDR1 as SGHRS and CDR2 as YFSETQ. CDR3 region: CASSPGSGEGEKLFF. The CDR3 nucleotides are TGCGCCAGCAGCCCAGGATCCGGGGAAGGCGAAAAACTGTTTTTT.

This clonotype was found many times. The rearrangement joins TRBV19 to TRBJ1-6; D uncertain. Trimming took off 3 bases at V and 11 bases at J, with 11 bases between the two ends. Germline CDR1 is LNHDA and CDR2 is SQIVND (reference sequence). CDR3 length: 13 residues. The CDR3 DNA reads as TGTGCCAGTAGTATGAGGAGGGCGACACCCCTCCACTTT. Encoded protein: CASSMRRATPLHF.

There are a few counts of this clonotype. CDR3: CASSPALLQETQYF. CDR3 DNA sequence: TGTGCCAGCAGCCCGGCCCTCCTCCAAGAGACCCAGTACTTC. V is TRBV14 and J is TRBJ2-5; D gene uncertain. The CDR3 runs 14 residues. Germline V gives CDR1 SGHDN, CDR2 FVKESK. V dropped 4 bases and J dropped 1 base, with 10 bases sitting between them. Drawing the rest from reference TRBV14 and TRBJ2-5, the complete variable domain is EAGVTQFPSHSVIEKGQTVTLRCDPISGHDNLYWYRRVMGKEIKFLLHFVKESKQDESGMPNNRFLAERTGGTYSTLKVQPAELEDSGVYFCASSPALLQETQYFGPGTRLLVL.